This T cell receptor (beta chain) was identified in a study of OX40 agonist ivuxolimab in advanced cancers. Study-wide context: One hepatocellular carcinoma and two cutaneous melanoma patients partially responded.

Data came from immunoSEQ multiplex PCR; TCRdb stores just in-frame clones and leaves some out. The sample lists over 90,000 clones; 86% were seen once. The study, taken as a whole, reports: In CD8+ T cells, expanded clones were on average more numerous than in CD4+. Not determined was the antigen specificity of the expanded peripheral T cells.

The ends were cut back, 2 bases at V and 5 bases at J, with 12 bases in the middle. This CDR3 spans 14 amino acids. Germline values: CDR1 MNHNS, CDR2 SASEGT. A word on this clone: Its specificity is not known.

This material consisted of CD4+ or CD8+ T cells sorted from blood, taken in a trial of the OX40 agonist ivuxolimab. The TCR comes from an adult with an advanced solid tumor such as melanoma, head and neck, liver or kidney cancer. The chain joins TRBV6-1 to TRBJ1-1; D remains ambiguous. The DNA for the CDR3 is TGTGCCAGCAGTGAATGGGGAGGACGTACTGAAGCTTTCTTT. Translating it yields CASSEWGGRTEAFF.